The sequence of this TCR beta chain was determined in a study of blood T cells in healthy people across ages. Next came a second PCR, run for about 7 to 12 cycles, which used a sample-barcoded 5' primer along with a J-beta primer mix. MiXCR was run by TCRdb on the 5' RACE reads, yielding one entry per CDR3 protein. This sample has hundreds of thousands of distinct CDR3 sequences; roughly half occur once, and the top ten carry under 65%. Points on this clonotype: What it binds is unknown. Sequence at one end of the junction differs from germline and may be a read error.

General study results and limits: Correlation between TCR beta diversity and naive T cell percentage was strong. When one million T cells were used, diversity estimates were thought to be underestimates.

CDR3 size: 13 residues. The germline gives CDR1 DFQATT, CDR2 SNEGSKA (reference sequence). The V gene is TRBV20-1, the J gene TRBJ2-5, with TRBD2 matching 12 bases. Sequencing used blood. The sequence derives from a man aged 55-75 years in good health. CDR3 protein: CSPRLAGAGEQYF. The CDR3, as DNA: TGCAGTCCTAGACTAGCGGGGGCCGGGGAGCAGTACTTC.